Below are 16 T cell receptor beta chains sequenced from a single sample in a study of blood T cell repertoires in COVID-19 (TCRdb year 2020). Receptor libraries were prepared by the immunoSEQ multiplex PCR assay. TCRdb's version of the immuneACCESS table is confined to in-frame rearrangements and falls short of the full clone set. An unresolved V gene accounts for under half of the shortfall where checked; the remainder is of unknown origin. This sample gives under 300,000 clones in total; roughly 85% of them show up just once. Clones ranked in the top ten supply about 4.3% of the sample. The source material was peripheral blood. Every receptor here comes from a man aged 55 to 70 who had recovered from COVID-19.

The CDR3 loop is CASSPDSGRAKNIQYF. The CDR3 bases are TGTGCCAGCAGCCCGGACTCGGGGAGAGCCAAAAACATTCAGTACTTC. The genes are TRBV7-2 and TRBJ2-4, with D maybe TRBD2 (5 bases). V dropped 5 bases and J dropped 0 bases, with 14 bases sitting between them. The germline V gene encodes CDR1 SGHTA and CDR2 FQGNSA. This CDR3 region has 16 residues.

The chain carries TRBV25-1 and TRBJ2-3, with D possibly being TRBD1 (6 bases). Germline V gene data show CDR1 as MGHDK and CDR2 as SYGVNS. V lost 3 bases to trimming and J lost 1 base, with 14 bases between them. The CDR3 extends over 16 amino acids. DNA for the CDR3: TGTGCCAGCAGTGATACCCAGGGGTTCGGCACAGATACGCAGTATTTT. It translates to CASSDTQGFGTDTQYF.

The rearrangement uses TRBV3-1 (or the pseudogene TRBV3-2) and TRBJ2-4; 9 bases match TRBD1. The CDR3 is 15 amino acids. V shed 4 bases, J shed 8 bases, and the junction held 9 bases outside the gene matches. CDR1 is LGHDT and CDR2 is YNNKEL in the germline V gene (reference sequence). CDR3 DNA sequence: TGTGCCAGCAGCCTAAGGACAGGGGCGACGGACATTCAGTACTTC. Translation gives CASSLRTGATDIQYF.

This clone was recorded only once. The chain recombines TRBV3-1 (or the pseudogene TRBV3-2) with TRBJ2-1; 13 bases line up with TRBD2. Germline V gives CDR1 LGHDT, CDR2 YNNKEL (reference sequence). The V and J ends lost 5 bases and 4 bases, in that order; junction bases with no gene match: 5. CDR3 length: 16 amino acids. CDR3 residues: CASSDMGLAGYNEQFF. In DNA form, the CDR3 reads TGTGCCAGCAGCGACATGGGACTAGCGGGATACAATGAGCAGTTCTTC.

The J gene is TRBJ2-5, the V gene TRBV5-1; a possible D gene is TRBD1 (7 bases). Between the trimmed V and J ends, which lost 4 bases and 5 bases, there was a span of 18 bases. The CDR3 consists of 15 residues. CDR1 and CDR2 from the germline V gene are SGHRS and YFSETQ. CDR3: CASSPTRQGTETQYF. The CDR3 coding sequence is TGCGCCAGCAGCCCGACTAGACAGGGTACGGAGACCCAGTACTTC.

The chain carries TRBV15 and TRBJ2-7; 8 bases agree with TRBD1. Germline CDR1 LNHNV, CDR2 YYDKDF (reference sequence). V was clipped by 4 bases and J by 3 bases; unmatched bases: 5. CDR3 size: 14 residues. DNA of the CDR3: TGTGCCACCAGCACCCGGACAGGGCTCTACGAGCAGTACTTC. Translation: CATSTRTGLYEQYF.

J is TRBJ2-2 and V is TRBV7-3, with 7 nucleotides matching TRBD1. V was pared by 2 bases and J by 6 bases, with 9 bases of the junction left unmatched. The CDR3 runs to 16 residues. Germline assignment: CDR1 SGHTA and CDR2 FQGTGA. CDR3 bases: TGTGCCAGCAGCTTACGGTCTGACAGGGTGGCCGGGGAGCTGTTTTTT. Encoded protein: CASSLRSDRVAGELFF.

This clone showed up just a few times. The chain recombines TRBV7-6 with TRBJ2-7; TRBD1 matches at 7 bases. The V segment lost 2 bases and the J segment 1 base; nucleotides outside the gene matches: 5. The CDR3 contains 15 residues. Germline loops: CDR1 SGHVS, CDR2 FNYEAQ. This chain's CDR3 is CASSLRQGGSYEQYF. CDR3 sequence (DNA): TGTGCCAGCAGCTTACGACAGGGTGGATCCTACGAGCAGTACTTC.

This chain joins TRBV19 and TRBJ2-1; TRBD1 matches at 7 bases. The length of the CDR3 is 15 residues. V shed 7 bases, J shed 1 base, and the junction held 7 bases outside the gene matches. Germline lookup yields CDR1 LNHDA and CDR2 SQIVND (reference sequence). For the CDR3, the DNA is TGTGCCAGTAAACTAGACAGGGCGTCCTACAATGAGCAGTTCTTC. Residues: CASKLDRASYNEQFF.

This clone has just a few counts. This sequence joins TRBV30 and TRBJ1-6; 10 bases fit TRBD1. Germline V gene lookup returns CDR1 GTSNPN and CDR2 SVGIG (reference sequence). V was clipped by 1 base and J by 0 bases; unmatched bases: 6. The CDR3 extends over 18 amino acids. Here the CDR3 reads CAWSGIGTGVSYNSPLHF. The CDR3 bases are TGTGCCTGGAGTGGAATAGGGACAGGGGTCTCCTATAATTCACCCCTCCACTTT.

The CDR3 region has the DNA TGTGCCAGCGGGAACCGGGAGATTCGGCTCGAGCAGTACTTC. Its protein is CASGNREIRLEQYF. This chain connects TRBV11-2 to TRBJ2-7; perhaps TRBD2 as D (6 bases). This CDR3 comprises 14 residues. V gave up 8 bases and J gave up 6 bases, with 20 bases separating them. Germline CDR1 is SGHAT and CDR2 is FQNNGV.

This clone is a singleton in its sample. V gene TRBV4-2 combines with J gene TRBJ2-3; TRBD2 agrees at 11 bases. This CDR3 has 16 amino acids. Trimming took 0 bases from V and 8 from J; bases not matched to a gene: 7. The V gene's germline CDR1 is LGHNA and CDR2 YNFKEQ. The CDR3 here is CASSQDRTSGGLTQYF. CDR3 DNA sequence: TGTGCCAGCAGCCAAGATCGAACTAGCGGGGGCCTTACGCAGTATTTT.

This chain joins TRBV5-8 and TRBJ1-1; D not certain. The CDR3 loop spans 14 amino acids. Germline V gene sequence: CDR1 SGHTS, CDR2 YDEGEE. Trimming left V 2 bases short and J 2 bases short, with 10 bases between. Here the CDR3 DNA reads TGTGCCAGCAGCTTAGCTCTACCTAACACTGAAGCTTTCTTT. Translated, it gives CASSLALPNTEAFF.

The chain combines TRBV5-1 with TRBJ2-7; D possibly corresponds to TRBD1 (6 bases). The germline gives CDR1 SGHRS, CDR2 YFSETQ. V lost 4 bases to trimming and J lost 5 bases, with 19 bases between them. CDR3 size: 15 residues. The chain's CDR3 is CASSPNTGWQDEQYF. In nucleotides, the CDR3 is TGCGCCAGCAGCCCCAACACAGGGTGGCAGGACGAGCAGTACTTC. The entire variable domain, with the rest obtained from reference TRBV5-1 and TRBJ2-7, is as follows: KAGVTQTPRYLIKTRGQQVTLSCSPISGHRSVSWYQQTPGQGLQFLFEYFSETQRNKGNFPGRFSGRQFSNSRSEMNVSTLELGDSALYLCASSPNTGWQDEQYFGPGTRLTVT.

The CDR3 sequence is CASTYGGNGYTF. The CDR3 DNA reads TGTGCCAGCACGTACGGGGGAAATGGCTACACCTTC. This sequence joins TRBV7-9 and TRBJ1-2; possible D gene TRBD1, 5 bases. The CDR3 extends over 12 amino acids. Deletions cut 7 bases from V and 6 bases from J, with 12 bases between. From germline, CDR1 is SEHNR and CDR2 FQNEAQ (reference sequence).

The rearrangement joins TRBV15 to TRBJ2-2, with 8 bases identical to TRBD2. CDR3 length: 15 residues. From germline, CDR1 is LNHNV and CDR2 YYDKDF (reference sequence). Trimming cost V 8 bases and J 1 base; bases outside gene matches: 6. The CDR3 spells CATAPREGNTGELFF. As DNA, the CDR3 is TGTGCCACCGCACCTCGGGAGGGGAACACCGGGGAGCTGTTTTTT.